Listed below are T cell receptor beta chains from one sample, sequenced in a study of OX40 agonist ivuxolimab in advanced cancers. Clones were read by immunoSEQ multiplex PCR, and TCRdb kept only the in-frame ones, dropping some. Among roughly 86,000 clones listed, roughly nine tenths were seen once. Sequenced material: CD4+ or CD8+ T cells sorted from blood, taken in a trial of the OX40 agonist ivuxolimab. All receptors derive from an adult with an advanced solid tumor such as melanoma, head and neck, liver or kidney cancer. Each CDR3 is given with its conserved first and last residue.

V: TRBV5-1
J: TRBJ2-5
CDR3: CASSLGPRGETQYF

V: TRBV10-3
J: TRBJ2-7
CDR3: CAISEFSRGYNYEQYF

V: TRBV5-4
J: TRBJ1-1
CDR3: CASSLEAALSEAFF

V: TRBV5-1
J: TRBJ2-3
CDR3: CASSLVIGTSTDTQYF

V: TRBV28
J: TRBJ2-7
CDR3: CASSLPGHLEAEQYF

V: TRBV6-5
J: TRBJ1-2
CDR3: CASSYSGRPNYGYTF

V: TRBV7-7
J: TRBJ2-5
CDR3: CASSLSTGTAQETQYF

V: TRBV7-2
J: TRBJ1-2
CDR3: CASSSDPTGTGWRGYTF

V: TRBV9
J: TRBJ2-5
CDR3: CASSVEGGLLETQYF

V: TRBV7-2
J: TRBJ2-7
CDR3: CASSFLGSLTYEQYF

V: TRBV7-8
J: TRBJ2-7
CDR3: CASSSHRASYEQYF

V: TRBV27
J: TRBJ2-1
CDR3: CASIPSGGAPYNEQFF

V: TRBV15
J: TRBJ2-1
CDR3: CATSRDSSRTKHNEQFF

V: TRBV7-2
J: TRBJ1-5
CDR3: CASTPRGRDQPQHF

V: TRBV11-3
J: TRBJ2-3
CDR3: CASSLGSETQYF

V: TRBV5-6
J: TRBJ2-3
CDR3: CASSPPAEENTDTQYF

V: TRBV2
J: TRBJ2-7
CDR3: CASIRAPEGYEQYF

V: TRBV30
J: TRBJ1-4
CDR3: CALKGTAATNEKLFF

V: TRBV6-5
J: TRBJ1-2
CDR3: CASTKGDSYGYTF

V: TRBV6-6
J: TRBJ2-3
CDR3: CASRGTSGSTDTQYF

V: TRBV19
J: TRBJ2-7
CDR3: CASSMIGLADSYEQYF

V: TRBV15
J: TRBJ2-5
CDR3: CATSRDGNREGETQYF

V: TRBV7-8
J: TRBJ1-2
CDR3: CASSYGTGGGFNYGYTF

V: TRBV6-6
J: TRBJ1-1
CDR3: CASGTPLGRGTEAFF

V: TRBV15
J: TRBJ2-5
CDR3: CATSRGGWGETQYF

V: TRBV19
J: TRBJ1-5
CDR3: CASSPRQGNQPQHF

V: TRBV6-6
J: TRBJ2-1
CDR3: CASTLWGGNEQFF

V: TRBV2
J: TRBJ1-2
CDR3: CASSAGQNYGYTF

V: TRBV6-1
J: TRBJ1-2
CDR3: CATQGNYGYTF

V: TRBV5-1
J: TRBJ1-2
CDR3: CASSSQTGADGYTF

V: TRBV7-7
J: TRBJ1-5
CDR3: CASSLDRAQPQHF